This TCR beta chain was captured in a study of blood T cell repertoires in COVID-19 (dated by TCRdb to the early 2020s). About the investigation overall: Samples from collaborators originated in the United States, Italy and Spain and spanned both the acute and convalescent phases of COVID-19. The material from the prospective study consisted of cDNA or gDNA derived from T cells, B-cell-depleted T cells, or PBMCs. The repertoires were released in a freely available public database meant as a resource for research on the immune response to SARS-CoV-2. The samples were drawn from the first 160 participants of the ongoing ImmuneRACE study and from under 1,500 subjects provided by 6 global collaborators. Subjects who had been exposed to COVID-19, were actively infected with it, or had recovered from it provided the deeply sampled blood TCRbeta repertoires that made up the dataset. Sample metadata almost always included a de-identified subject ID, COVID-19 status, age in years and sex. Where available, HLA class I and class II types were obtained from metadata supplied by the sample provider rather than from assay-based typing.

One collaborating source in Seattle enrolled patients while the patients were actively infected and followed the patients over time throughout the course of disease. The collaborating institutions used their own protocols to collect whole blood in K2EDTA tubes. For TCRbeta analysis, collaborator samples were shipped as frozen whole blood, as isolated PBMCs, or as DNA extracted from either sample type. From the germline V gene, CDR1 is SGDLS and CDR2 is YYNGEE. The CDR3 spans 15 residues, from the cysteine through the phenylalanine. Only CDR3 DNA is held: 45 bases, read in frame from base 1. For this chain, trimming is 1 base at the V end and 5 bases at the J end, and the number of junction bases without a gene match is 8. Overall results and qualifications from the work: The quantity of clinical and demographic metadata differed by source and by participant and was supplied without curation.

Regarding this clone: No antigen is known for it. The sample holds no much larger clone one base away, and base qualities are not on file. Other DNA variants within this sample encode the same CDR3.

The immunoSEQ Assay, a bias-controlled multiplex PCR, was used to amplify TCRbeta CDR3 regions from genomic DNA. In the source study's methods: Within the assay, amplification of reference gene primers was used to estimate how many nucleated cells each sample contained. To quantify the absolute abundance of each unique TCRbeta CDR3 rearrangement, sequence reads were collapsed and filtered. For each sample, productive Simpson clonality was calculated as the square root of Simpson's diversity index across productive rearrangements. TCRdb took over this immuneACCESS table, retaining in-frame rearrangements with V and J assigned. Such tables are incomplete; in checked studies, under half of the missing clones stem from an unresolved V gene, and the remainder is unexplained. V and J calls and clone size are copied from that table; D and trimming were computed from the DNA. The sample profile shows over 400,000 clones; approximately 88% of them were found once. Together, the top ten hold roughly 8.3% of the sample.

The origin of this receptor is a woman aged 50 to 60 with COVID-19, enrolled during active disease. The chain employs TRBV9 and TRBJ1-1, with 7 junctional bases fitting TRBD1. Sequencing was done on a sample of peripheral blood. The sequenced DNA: TGTGCCAGCAGCGTACAGGGGGGAGTTGGAACTGAAGCTTTCTTT. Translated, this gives CASSVQGGVGTEAFF.